These 15 T cell receptor beta chains originate from one sample sequenced in a study of OX40 agonist ivuxolimab in advanced cancers. Using immunoSEQ multiplex PCR, the repertoire was profiled, and TCRdb retains in-frame clones only, with some absent. Among roughly 80,000 clones listed, 86% were seen once. This material consisted of CD4+ or CD8+ T cells sorted from blood, taken in a trial of the OX40 agonist ivuxolimab. These TCRs come from an adult with an advanced solid tumor such as melanoma, head and neck, liver or kidney cancer.

The chain uses TRBV5-1 and TRBJ1-1; no firm D call. This CDR3 is built from 14 residues. V gave up 5 bases and J gave up 0 bases, with 11 bases separating them. The germline gives CDR1 SGHRS, CDR2 YFSETQ. As DNA, the CDR3 is TGCGCCAGCAGGCCCCAGAGTTTGAACACTGAAGCTTTCTTT. As protein: CASRPQSLNTEAFF.

J is TRBJ1-2 and V is TRBV6-1, with 9 positions matching TRBD1. CDR3 length equals 15 residues. V was clipped by 6 bases and J by 4 bases; unmatched bases: 9. Germline lookup yields CDR1 MNHNS and CDR2 SASEGT. The CDR3 protein is CASSLQGAIGYGYTF. The DNA for the CDR3 is TGTGCCAGCAGCCTACAGGGGGCGATAGGCTATGGCTACACCTTC.

In this sample, this clone turned up once. The chain combines TRBV11-3 with TRBJ2-2; D is ambiguous. Germline V gene sequence: CDR1 SGHNT, CDR2 YENEEA. This CDR3 contains 15 residues. The V end was cut by 3 bases, the J end by 4 bases, with 12 bases between. In nucleotides, the CDR3 is TGTGCCAGCAGCTTGTCCTGGGAAGGCACCGGGGAGCTGTTTTTT. The encoded protein is CASSLSWEGTGELFF.

The J gene is TRBJ2-7, the V gene TRBV19; TRBD2 aligns across 8 bases. This CDR3 is built from 13 residues. From germline, CDR1 is LNHDA and CDR2 SQIVND (reference sequence). Unmatched junction bases numbered 6, after V lost 10 bases and J lost 1 base. CDR3: CATSAGGSYEQYF. CDR3 in DNA: TGTGCCACCTCTGCGGGGGGTTCCTACGAGCAGTACTTC.

This chain uses TRBV2 with TRBJ1-1; 7 bases are a match to TRBD1. The CDR3 covers 14 residues. V was pared by 4 bases and J by 2 bases, with 4 bases of the junction left unmatched. Per germline, CDR1 SNHLY and CDR2 FYNNEI. This CDR3 is CASSVNRGNTEAFF. In DNA form, the CDR3 reads TGTGCCAGCAGTGTAAACAGGGGAAACACTGAAGCTTTCTTT.

The table lists this clone with a count of one. This sequence joins TRBV11-1 and TRBJ2-3; D possibly corresponds to TRBD2 (6 bases). The CDR3 spans 15 residues. Germline CDR1 SGHAT, CDR2 FQDESV (reference sequence). V was cut by 4 bases and J by 3 bases, with 14 bases left in between. CDR3: CASSSRLATTDTQYF. CDR3 nucleotide sequence: TGTGCCAGCAGCTCCCGTCTAGCGACAACAGATACGCAGTATTTT. Full variable domain (outside the CDR3, taken from reference TRBV11-1 and TRBJ2-3): EAEVAQSPRYKITEKSQAVAFWCDPISGHATLYWYRQILGQGPELLVQFQDESVVDDSQLPKDRFSAERLKGVDSTLKIQPAELGDSAMYLCASSSRLATTDTQYFGPGTRLTVL.

The gene calls are TRBV27 and TRBJ1-1; no reliable D call. With 2 bases removed from V and 0 bases from J, the gap between germline ends came to 13 bases. The CDR3 loop spans 16 amino acids. The germline V gene has CDR1 MNHEY and CDR2 SMNVEV (reference sequence). The CDR3 DNA sequence: TGTGCCAGCAGTTTAGGGGTAGGGAGGGTGAACACTGAAGCTTTCTTT. It encodes CASSLGVGRVNTEAFF.

V is TRBV5-8 and J is TRBJ2-7; D unresolved. Trimming took 0 bases from V and 2 from J, leaving 12 bases between them. The germline CDR1 and CDR2 sequences are SGHTS and YDEGEE. The CDR3 is 15 residues long. Here the CDR3 DNA reads TGTGCCAGCAGCTTGGATCAGCTTCGCACCTACGAGCAGTACTTC. It codes for CASSLDQLRTYEQYF.

In this sample, this clone turned up once. The chain has TRBV19 and TRBJ2-4, with D maybe TRBD2 (7 bases). The length of the CDR3 is 14 residues. Germline V gene data show CDR1 as LNHDA and CDR2 as SQIVND (reference sequence). Trimming cost V 10 bases and J 2 bases, with 15 bases left between them. The CDR3 is CATGGSPSKNIQYF. The DNA for the CDR3 is TGTGCCACGGGGGGCAGCCCCTCCAAAAACATTCAGTACTTC.

V is TRBV19 and J is TRBJ2-7; 9 bases align to TRBD1. The CDR3 sequence is 14 residues long. The V segment lost 7 bases and the J segment 2 bases; nucleotides outside the gene matches: 6. The germline gives CDR1 LNHDA, CDR2 SQIVND (reference sequence). CDR3 loop: CASKLGQGPYEQYF. In nucleotides, the CDR3 is TGTGCCAGTAAGTTGGGACAGGGCCCCTACGAGCAGTACTTC. Full variable domain (rest looked up from reference TRBV19 and TRBJ2-7): DGGITQSPKYLFRKEGQNVTLSCEQNLNHDAMYWYRQDPGQGLRLIYYSQIVNDFQKGDIAEGYSVSREKKESFPLTVTSAQKNPTAFYLCASKLGQGPYEQYFGPGTRLTVT.

The chain links TRBV6-6 to TRBJ1-2; 11 positions agree with TRBD1. Trimming cost V 8 bases and J 6 bases; bases outside gene matches: 2. This CDR3 contains 12 residues. Per the germline V gene, CDR1 is MNHNY and CDR2 is SVGAGI (reference sequence). The CDR3 DNA reads as TGTGCCAGCGGACAGGGGGCCGATGGCTACACCTTC. As protein: CASGQGADGYTF.

The V call is TRBV28, the J call TRBJ2-4; possible D gene TRBD2, 5 bases. Germline V gene sequence: CDR1 MDHEN, CDR2 SYDVKM. This CDR3 contains 16 residues. Between the trimmed V and J ends, which lost 3 bases and 1 base, there was a span of 13 bases. CDR3 bases: TGTGCCAGCAGTTTGCCCACGGGCGGGGCCAAAAACATTCAGTACTTC. Protein product: CASSLPTGGAKNIQYF.

This clone was counted once. In nucleotides, the CDR3 is TGTGCCAGCAGCCCCAGACTAGCGGGAGCAGGCGAGACCCAGTACTTC. Protein sequence: CASSPRLAGAGETQYF. The chain is built from TRBV4-2 and TRBJ2-5; the match to TRBD2 covers 12 bases. V was clipped by 4 bases and J by 5 bases; unmatched bases: 8. CDR3 size: 16 residues. From germline, CDR1 is LGHNA and CDR2 YNFKEQ.

This clone was seen more than once but under ten times. The genes are TRBV2 and TRBJ1-6, with TRBD1 matching over 7 bases. Per the germline V gene, CDR1 is SNHLY and CDR2 is FYNNEI. CDR3 size: 15 residues. Trimming removed 9 bases from V and 8 bases from J; junction bases left unmatched: 13. The CDR3 here is CASRTQGGWDSPLHF. In nucleotides, the CDR3 is TGTGCCAGTAGAACCCAGGGGGGGTGGGATTCACCCCTCCACTTT. The entire variable domain, with the rest obtained from reference TRBV2 and TRBJ1-6, is as follows: EPEVTQTPSHQVTQMGQEVILRCVPISNHLYFYWYRQILGQKVEFLVSFYNNEISEKSEIFDDQFSVERPDGSNFTLKIRSTKLEDSAMYFCASRTQGGWDSPLHFGNGTRLTVT.

The chain uses TRBV5-4 and TRBJ2-7; D is unclear. V was pared by 4 bases and J by 3 bases, with 8 bases between. The germline V gene encodes CDR1 SGHNT and CDR2 YYREEE (reference sequence). The CDR3 has 12 residues. The CDR3 DNA reads TGTGCCAGCAGCCGAACAAACTACGAGCAGTACTTC. Its protein is CASSRTNYEQYF.